The 10 T cell receptor beta chains below all came from one sample that was sequenced in a study of cytomegalovirus exposure and HLA in healthy donors. Assay used: immunoSEQ multiplex PCR; TCRdb lists only in-frame clones, some missing. The table has some 68,000 clones, roughly 96% seen once; the top ten hold over 2%. Source material: PBMCs. The origin of the receptors is a young man in good health and CMV-seronegative.

The J gene is TRBJ1-2, the V gene TRBV27; the D gene is possibly TRBD1 (6 bases). This CDR3 has 14 residues. Germline V gene lookup returns CDR1 MNHEY and CDR2 SMNVEV (reference sequence). V was shortened by 3 bases and J by 6 bases, with 14 bases between the two germline ends. CDR3 bases: TGTGCCAGCAGTTTGCACCCAGGGGAGAATGGCTACACCTTC. This codes for CASSLHPGENGYTF.

The chain combines TRBV5-1 with TRBJ2-3; perhaps TRBD2 as D (6 bases). Germline-derived CDR1 and CDR2 are SGHRS and YFSETQ. Trimming pared 3 bases from V and 2 bases from J, leaving 19 bases between. The CDR3 runs 17 residues. The chain's CDR3 is CASSWRESGWNTDTQYF. DNA for the CDR3: TGCGCCAGCAGCTGGCGCGAAAGCGGGTGGAACACAGATACGCAGTATTTT.

This clone was seen once. The chain links TRBV28 to TRBJ1-2; D is undetermined. Trimming took off 7 bases at V and 2 bases at J, with 14 bases between the two ends. Per germline, CDR1 MDHEN and CDR2 SYDVKM. This CDR3 comprises 14 residues. The CDR3 nucleotides are TGTGCCAGCACCACTCAGACCGGGAACTATGGCTACACCTTC. The encoded protein is CASTTQTGNYGYTF.

V usage is TRBV11-3 and J usage is TRBJ2-7, with 9 nucleotides matching TRBD1. After removal of 2 bases from V and 5 bases from J, the junction contained 7 bases not matched to a gene. The CDR3 totals 15 residues. Germline CDR1 and CDR2: SGHNT and YENEEA. This chain's CDR3 is CASSLRDRVIDEQYF. The CDR3 DNA reads as TGTGCCAGCAGCTTAAGGGACAGGGTAATCGACGAGCAGTACTTC.

The rearrangement joins TRBV19 to TRBJ2-2; 7 positions match TRBD1. The CDR3 covers 18 residues. The germline V gene encodes CDR1 LNHDA and CDR2 SQIVND (reference sequence). Trimming at V came to 1 base and at J to 6 bases, leaving 14 bases not matched to a gene. CDR3 bases: TGTGCCAGTAGTATAGGGGGACAGCGATTTCCCGGACCCGGGGAGCTGTTTTTT. Translation gives CASSIGGQRFPGPGELFF.

This chain uses TRBV7-9 with TRBJ2-4, with 8 bases aligning to TRBD1. V lost 5 bases, J lost 2 bases, and 5 bases stayed unmatched. CDR1 and CDR2 (germline): SEHNR, FQNEAQ (reference sequence). The CDR3 length is 15 residues. CDR3 sequence: CASSPRTGTKNIQYF. The CDR3 DNA follows: TGTGCCAGCAGCCCGAGGACAGGGACCAAAAACATTCAGTACTTC.

CDR3 loop: CASRGTGGEQPQHF. CDR3 DNA: TGTGCCAGCAGGGGGACAGGGGGGGAACAGCCCCAGCATTTT. The chain couples TRBV28 to TRBJ1-5, with 11 bases fitting TRBD1. This CDR3 has 14 residues. The V segment lost 6 bases and the J segment 7 bases; nucleotides outside the gene matches: 5. Germline V lookup: CDR1 MDHEN, CDR2 SYDVKM.

The rearrangement links TRBV5-6 to TRBJ1-2; TRBD1 agrees at 7 bases. Germline values: CDR1 SGHDT, CDR2 YYEEEE. This CDR3 contains 16 residues. V was pared by 5 bases and J by 3 bases, with 13 bases of the junction left unmatched. CDR3 DNA sequence: TGTGCCAGCAGACCCCTCTTGGGCAGGGGGGACTATGGCTACACCTTC. Its protein is CASRPLLGRGDYGYTF.

This chain connects TRBV6-5 to TRBJ1-5; maybe TRBD1 (6 bases). Germline CDR1 reads MNHEY; CDR2 reads SVGAGI. CDR3 size: 15 residues. Trimming shortened V by 4 bases and J by 2 bases, and 12 bases separated the two germline ends. The chain's CDR3 is CASSLASGGNQPQHF. DNA for the CDR3: TGTGCCAGCAGTTTAGCTTCAGGGGGCAATCAGCCCCAGCATTTT.

The gene calls are TRBV4-2 and TRBJ2-7, with 11 bases aligning to TRBD2. CDR3 length: 16 residues. The germline gives CDR1 LGHNA, CDR2 YNFKEQ. V was clipped by 3 bases and J by 3 bases; unmatched bases: 7. CDR3 DNA sequence: TGTGCCAGCAGCCAGGCCGGGACTAGCGGTTACTACGAGCAGTACTTC. Translating gives CASSQAGTSGYYEQYF.